This T cell receptor (beta chain) is drawn from a study of memory CD4+ T cells and cytomegalovirus serostatus (dated by TCRdb to about 2019). Regarding the research as a whole: The cohort included around 35 healthy adults from Belgium, of whom 9 were CMV seropositive and 24 were CMV seronegative. The study sequenced CD4+ memory TCRbeta repertoires of a Belgian cohort with known cytomegalovirus serostatus to replicate a published TCR-based CMV serostatus classifier. Study-wide findings and limitations: Only CD4+CD45RO+ memory cells were sequenced, in contrast to the original study, in which naive and memory CD4+ and CD8+ populations were covered. The original-framework classifier achieved a median bootstrapped AUC of about 0.95 with a 95% CI of 0.76-1.00 on the Belgian cohort. For predicting CMV serostatus, the median bootstrapped AUC was about 0.96 using the original framework and less than 0.93 using a US-trained random forest. Among the 150 or so previously reported CMV-associated TCRbeta sequences, 67 showed up in the CD4+ memory repertoires, with each one found in between one and five individuals. Results were interpreted as suggesting that the CMV-associated TCR signature is largely present in the CD4+ memory repertoire.

Inclusive of the bounding cysteine and phenylalanine, the CDR3 is 15 residues long. This entry keeps only the CDR3 DNA: 45 bases, framed from base 1. Trimmed from V: 6 bases; trimmed from J: 6 bases; junction bases lacking a gene match: 8. According to the germline V gene, CDR1 reads SGHAT and CDR2 reads FQNNGV. In the case of this clone: Its antigen is not yet known. Base qualities are missing; no much larger clone stands one base away.

The Quick-DNA Microprep Kit was used to extract genomic DNA from the sorted cells. Amplification of TCRbeta DNA was done with the immunoSEQ hsTCRbeta kit, following the protocol from the manufacturer. An Illumina MiSeq instrument was used to sequence the TCRbeta libraries. Turning to the authors' computational methods: After out-of-frame sequences were removed, millions of distinct TCRbeta sequences remained, averaging about 67,000 per individual. Each individual was scored according to the count of 164 previously reported CMV-associated TCRbeta sequences and the total productive distinct TCRbeta count. A beta-binomial model was reimplemented in Python, and scikit-learn random forests with default parameters were trained on US cohort data. Classifier performance on the Belgian cohort was reported as the median AUC with percentile confidence intervals calculated over 10,000 bootstrap iterations. TCRdb re-hosts the immuneACCESS table, in-frame sequences only. Its copies lack some clones; in the studies checked, an unresolved V gene accounts for under half of them, and the cause for the rest is not known. Clonal size and the V and J genes are those of that table, whereas D and trimming came from the DNA. In this sample the table shows around 60,000 clones, 82% of which occur a single time. About 0.51% of the sample belongs to the ten largest clones.

A FACSAria II was used to sort memory CD4+ T cells, defined as single viable CD3+CD4+CD8-CD45RO+ cells. To determine CMV serostatus, a Roche Elecsys assay was used that detects serum IgG against CMV pp150, pp28, p38 and p52. Once the samples were thawed, total CD4+ T cells were enriched through positive selection using CD4 magnetic microbeads. The samples came from a different study that was designed specifically to examine the CD4+ T cell memory repertoire. Peripheral blood mononuclear cells were isolated and cryopreserved following standard operating procedures; serum was stored at -80 °C. CD3-PerCP (BW264/56), CD4-APC (RPA-T4), CD45RO-PE (UCHT1) and CD8-Pacific Orange (3B5) antibodies were used for staining, and non-viable cells were excluded with Sytox blue.

The sample was memory CD4+ T cells from blood. The chain uses TRBV11-2 and TRBJ2-3; TRBD2 aligns with 11 central bases. The TCR was taken from an adult in good health and CMV-seronegative. Some clones in this sample may be carry-over from other donors' samples. CDR3 sequence: CASSRLAGGGDTQYF. In nucleotides, the sequence is TGTGCCAGCAGTCGTCTAGCGGGAGGTGGGGATACGCAGTATTTT.